This paragraph reports one TCR beta chain. The antigen remains unidentified. This sample was included in a study of cytomegalovirus exposure and HLA in healthy donors. Study-wide results and caveats: Researchers catalogued approximately 170 TCR beta chains as cytomegalovirus-associated. In a later analysis, V- and J-gene trimming of beta chains associated with a DCLRE1C missense variant, replicated independently. Donors belonging to an Asian-associated ancestry cluster reportedly showed fewer N-insertions in productive TCRs than the roughly 670-donor mean, according to what a later analysis found.

The V end lost 6 bases, the J end lost 5 bases, and 23 bases lay between the germline ends. From germline, CDR1 is LNHDA and CDR2 SQIVND (reference sequence). The CDR3 is 18 residues long. The PCR used 60 Vbeta and 13 Jbeta primers. How the authors handled the data: Around 11 million shared chains were among the about 80 million unique TCR beta chains that a later analysis counted. The table came from immunoSEQ multiplex PCR; TCRdb's copy has only in-frame clones and leaves some out. V, J and clone size derive from that table, while D and trimming were established from the DNA sequence. The sample includes roughly 190,000 clones, roughly 13% of them seen just once.

The sequence came from a man aged 50 to 59 in good health and CMV-seropositive. Material: PBMCs. The V call is TRBV19, the J call TRBJ1-6; a possible D gene is TRBD1 (6 bases). The CDR3 DNA is TGTGCCAGTAGCCGACAGCCGATGAGACAGGCCAATAATTCACCCCTCCACTTT. Its translation is CASSRQPMRQANNSPLHF.